This entry lists 28 T cell receptor beta chains sequenced from one sample in a study of CD8+CD57+ T cells in acquired aplastic anemia. The authors sequenced patients whose flow cytometry had shown CD8+CD57+ cell expansion. The template used for profiling TCR beta VDJ and CDR3 was genomic DNA. TCRdb itself ran the reads through MiXCR, one entry per CDR3 protein. In the table there are about 160,000 distinct CDR3 sequences, 60% to 80% of which are singletons. The sequenced sample consisted of sorted CD4+, CD8+, or CD8+CD57+ T cells (not recorded which) from PBMCs. Receptors were obtained from a human donor with aplastic anemia.

The genes are TRBV5-1 and TRBJ2-3; possibly TRBD2 for D (7 bases). V dropped 0 bases and J dropped 3 bases, with 17 bases sitting between them. The CDR3 covers 17 residues. CDR1 and CDR2 (germline): SGHRS, YFSETQ. CDR3 amino acids: CASSLASGGGLTDTQYF. The CDR3 nucleotides read TGCGCCAGCAGCTTGGCCAGTGGGGGGGGGCTTACAGATACGCAGTATTTT.

The CDR3 here is CASSERGDRGRYQPQHF. In DNA, the CDR3 is TGTGCCAGCAGTGAAAGGGGGGACAGGGGGCGTTATCAGCCCCAGCATTTT. V and J are TRBV2 and TRBJ1-5; TRBD1 matches at 12 bases. CDR1 and CDR2 (germline): SNHLY, FYNNEI. After removal of 2 bases from V and 5 bases from J, the junction contained 7 bases not matched to a gene. The CDR3 has 17 amino acids.

The V and J genes are TRBV7-6 and TRBJ2-3, with D perhaps assigned TRBD1 or TRBD2 (6 bases each). CDR1 and CDR2 from the germline V gene are SGHVS and FNYEAQ. V was shortened by 5 bases and J by 6 bases, with 15 bases between the two germline ends. CDR3 length equals 14 residues. The CDR3 coding sequence is TGTGCCAGCAGCCCATACAGGGAGGTGGATACGCAGTATTTT. It is translated as CASSPYREVDTQYF. Drawing the rest from reference TRBV7-6 and TRBJ2-3, the complete variable domain is GAGVSQSPRYKVTKRGQDVALRCDPISGHVSLYWYRQALGQGPEFLTYFNYEAQQDKSGLPNDRFSAERPEGSISTLTIQRTEQRDSAMYRCASSPYREVDTQYFGPGTRLTVL.

V is TRBV10-3 and J is TRBJ2-3; the match to TRBD2 covers 10 bases. CDR1 is ENHRY and CDR2 is SYGVKD in the germline V gene. This CDR3 has 16 amino acids. V lost 3 bases, J lost 2 bases, and 5 bases stayed unmatched. The CDR3: CAISERTSGYTDTQYF. CDR3 DNA: TGTGCCATCAGTGAAAGGACTAGCGGTTACACAGATACGCAGTATTTT.

The rearrangement uses TRBV7-3 and TRBJ2-3, with D perhaps matching TRBD1 (6 bases). CDR1 and CDR2 from the germline V gene are SGHTA and FQGTGA. The CDR3 covers 12 residues. The ends were cut back, 5 bases at V and 6 bases at J, with 9 bases in the middle. CDR3 loop: CASSAQGDTQYF. CDR3 bases: TGTGCCAGCAGCGCCCAGGGGGATACGCAGTATTTT.

A few counts support this clonotype. The V call is TRBV10-3, the J call TRBJ1-1; TRBD1 matches 9 bases. CDR3 length: 15 amino acids. Trimming cost V 5 bases and J 3 bases; bases outside gene matches: 7. Germline V CDR1 and CDR2: ENHRY, SYGVKD. In DNA, the CDR3 is TGTGCCATCAGTCCAAGGACAGGGGTGGACACTGAAGCTTTCTTT. It codes for CAISPRTGVDTEAFF.

This sequence joins TRBV10-3 and TRBJ2-3, with TRBD2 matching 14 bases. This CDR3 contains 16 residues. In germline, CDR1 is ENHRY, CDR2 SYGVKD. V lost 7 bases, J lost 2 bases, and 5 bases stayed unmatched. The CDR3 is CAITKGLAGATDTQYF. DNA of the CDR3: TGTGCCATCACCAAGGGACTAGCGGGAGCCACAGATACGCAGTATTTT.

The chain recombines TRBV29-1 with TRBJ1-4; weak D call: TRBD1 (5 bases). Germline V gene lookup returns CDR1 SQVTM and CDR2 ANQGSEA. The CDR3 extends over 12 amino acids. Trimming removed 7 bases from V and 3 bases from J, with 9 bases in between. The CDR3 protein is CSARGSNEKLFF. In DNA, the CDR3 is TGCAGCGCCCGGGGGTCTAATGAAAAACTGTTTTTT.

The rearrangement links TRBV15 to TRBJ2-3; D unclear. The germline V gene encodes CDR1 LNHNV and CDR2 YYDKDF (reference sequence). The CDR3 consists of 14 residues. V lost 5 bases and J 2 bases, leaving 11 bases between the germline ends. The CDR3 region has the DNA TGTGCCACCAGCTCCGGGCAGAACACAGATACGCAGTATTTT. Amino acid sequence: CATSSGQNTDTQYF.

This clonotype occurred once. The rearrangement joins TRBV7-3 to TRBJ2-7; 10 nucleotides match TRBD2. Germline V gene sequence: CDR1 SGHTA, CDR2 FQGTGA. The ends lost 5 bases at V and 6 bases at J; junction bases unmatched: 4. The CDR3 covers 13 residues. The CDR3 sequence: CASSVAGGLEQYF. The CDR3 DNA sequence: TGTGCCAGCAGCGTAGCGGGGGGTCTCGAGCAGTACTTC.

The chain uses TRBV6-4 and TRBJ2-1; 10 positions match TRBD2. Germline V gene data show CDR1 as MRHNA and CDR2 as SNTAGT. V was pared by 4 bases and J by 5 bases, with 5 bases of the junction left unmatched. The CDR3 runs 15 residues. DNA for the CDR3: TGTGCCAGCAGTGCCAGCGGGGGGGTGAACAATGAGCAGTTCTTC. Its protein is CASSASGGVNNEQFF.

The V gene is TRBV10-3, the J gene TRBJ2-3; 7 bases fit TRBD2. This CDR3 contains 15 residues. V lost 7 bases to trimming and J lost 0 bases; unmatched junction nucleotides: 7. Looked up from germline, CDR1 is ENHRY and CDR2 is SYGVKD. The CDR3 DNA is TGTGCCATCATGTCGGCTAGCGGAAGCACAGATACGCAGTATTTT. Its protein product is CAIMSASGSTDTQYF.

The chain has TRBV5-1 and TRBJ2-1; the match to TRBD1 covers 8 bases. This CDR3 comprises 14 residues. V shed 0 bases and J 9 bases; nucleotides not matched to a gene: 5. The V gene's germline CDR1 is SGHRS and CDR2 YFSETQ. CDR3 region: CASSLGTGSGEQFF. The CDR3 nucleotides read TGCGCCAGCAGCTTGGGGACAGGGAGTGGTGAGCAGTTCTTC.

The V and J genes are TRBV9 and TRBJ2-7, with 7 bases matching TRBD1. The CDR3 consists of 14 residues. CDR1 is SGDLS, CDR2 YYNGEE, per germline. V shed 4 bases, J shed 7 bases, and the junction held 11 bases outside the gene matches. The CDR3 spells CASSRLGQAAEQYF. DNA for the CDR3: TGTGCCAGCAGCAGATTAGGACAGGCGGCGGAGCAGTACTTC.

The chain employs TRBV19 and TRBJ2-7; D ambiguous. V was pared by 3 bases and J by 0 bases, with 9 bases between. The CDR3 is 14 amino acids. Germline V gene lookup returns CDR1 LNHDA and CDR2 SQIVND (reference sequence). In DNA, the CDR3 is TGTGCCAGTAGTATTAGTCTAAGCTCCTACGAGCAGTACTTC. It specifies CASSISLSSYEQYF.

The V gene is TRBV2, the J gene TRBJ2-1; 8 bases map to TRBD1. CDR1 SNHLY and CDR2 FYNNEI come from the germline V gene. This CDR3 contains 17 residues. Trimming at V came to 5 bases and at J to 0 bases, leaving 9 bases not matched to a gene. The CDR3 protein is CASSSGTGAFSYNEQFF. The CDR3 region has the DNA TGTGCCAGCAGTTCTGGGACAGGAGCCTTCTCCTACAATGAGCAGTTCTTC.

About this clonotype: Germline and junction disagree at one end, which may indicate a read error. CDR3 DNA: TGTGCCAGCAGTCGCCTCGCTGGGCGCGAGCAGTATTTC. It encodes CASSRLAGREQYF. This rearrangement joins TRBV6-5 to TRBJ2-7; D remains unclear. Germline loops: CDR1 MNHEY, CDR2 SVGAGI. The CDR3 totals 13 residues.

This clonotype appeared a single time. CDR3 in amino acids: CASSIERQPQHF. The DNA of the CDR3 is TGTGCCAGTAGTATAGAAAGACAGCCCCAGCATTTT. The chain joins TRBV19 to TRBJ1-5, with D hard to call. CDR3 size: 12 residues. V was clipped by 0 bases and J by 7 bases, with 4 bases between them. CDR1 and CDR2 (germline): LNHDA, SQIVND (reference sequence).

This chain links TRBV29-1 with TRBJ2-7, with D possibly matching TRBD2 (5 bases). Trimming took 1 base from V and 6 from J, leaving 13 bases between them. The CDR3 is 13 amino acids. CDR1 is SQVTM, CDR2 ANQGSEA, per germline. The CDR3, as DNA: TGCAGCGTTGAAGGGATGTCGGGGTTCGAGCAGTACTTC. This translates into CSVEGMSGFEQYF.

This clonotype was counted only a few times. The V gene is TRBV24-1, the J gene TRBJ2-3; D unresolved. Per germline, CDR1 KGHDR and CDR2 SFDVKD. Deletions cut 3 bases from V and 4 bases from J, with 7 bases between. CDR3 size: 13 residues. The CDR3 is CATSDDFPDTQYF. Written as DNA, the CDR3 is TGTGCCACCAGTGATGATTTCCCAGATACGCAGTATTTT.

The CDR3 coding sequence is TGTGCCACCAGTGACACGCTTGATACGCAGTATTTT. This gives the protein CATSDTLDTQYF. The gene calls are TRBV24-1 and TRBJ2-3, with D unclear. Germline assignment: CDR1 KGHDR and CDR2 SFDVKD. This CDR3 contains 12 residues. Trimming cost V 4 bases and J 6 bases, with 7 bases left between them.

This chain links TRBV2 with TRBJ2-5; 9 bases match TRBD1. The length of the CDR3 is 17 residues. Germline assignment: CDR1 SNHLY and CDR2 FYNNEI. The V gene end was trimmed by 4 bases and the J gene end by 5 bases; junction bases not matched to a gene: 14. The CDR3 sequence is CASSARGQGILGETQYF. The CDR3 region has the DNA TGTGCCAGCAGTGCCCGAGGACAGGGGATTTTGGGGGAGACCCAGTACTTC.

V and J are TRBV11-3 and TRBJ2-7; 7 bases map to TRBD2. This CDR3 comprises 13 residues. Germline-derived CDR1 and CDR2 are SGHNT and YENEEA. V dropped 3 bases and J dropped 5; count of bases not matched to a gene: 4. CDR3 protein: CASSLAGVHEQYF. CDR3 coding DNA: TGTGCCAGCAGCTTGGCGGGAGTCCACGAGCAGTACTTC. The variable domain in full, with the rest retrieved from reference TRBV11-3 and TRBJ2-7, is EAGVVQSPRYKIIEKKQPVAFWCNPISGHNTLYWYLQNLGQGPELLIRYENEEAVDDSQLPKDRFSAERLKGVDSTLKIQPAELGDSAVYLCASSLAGVHEQYFGPGTRLTVT.

This clonotype was seen only a few times. The DNA for the CDR3 is TGTGCCAGCACCGACAGGAGGGGCTACGAGCAGTACTTC. This encodes CASTDRRGYEQYF. The rearrangement links TRBV5-4 to TRBJ2-7, with D perhaps matching TRBD1 or TRBD2 (6 bases each). Trimming cost V 6 bases and J 3 bases, with 13 bases left between them. From germline, CDR1 is SGHNT and CDR2 YYREEE (reference sequence). CDR3 size: 13 residues.

Comment on this clonotype: One end of the junction fails to match germline, which may point to a read error. V usage is TRBV19 and J usage is TRBJ2-5; 8 bases line up with TRBD2. The germline gives CDR1 LNHDA, CDR2 SQIVND (reference sequence). The CDR3 sequence is 15 residues long. The CDR3 loop is CASSKLAGSRETQYF. The CDR3 DNA reads as TGTGCCAGTAGTAAGTTAGCGGGGTCCCGGGAGACCCAGTATTTC.

This clonotype was seen a few times. This chain connects TRBV7-9 to TRBJ1-1; D possibly corresponds to TRBD1 (6 bases). This CDR3 is 13 amino acids long. The ends were cut back, 5 bases at V and 6 bases at J, with 13 bases in the middle. Germline values: CDR1 SEHNR, CDR2 FQNEAQ (reference sequence). In DNA form, the CDR3 reads TGTGCCAGCAGCGTACTACAGGGAGCTGAAGCTTTCTTT. Its protein product is CASSVLQGAEAFF.

The chain joins TRBV25-1 to TRBJ1-1; D not resolved. Germline assignment: CDR1 MGHDK and CDR2 SYGVNS. This CDR3 is built from 11 residues. Trimming cost V 1 base and J 9 bases, with 6 bases left between them. CDR3 nucleotides: TGTGCCAGCAGTGAATCCCTACAAGCTTTCTTT. Its protein product is CASSESLQAFF.

This clonotype was detected a few times. The chain links TRBV10-3 to TRBJ2-5; 7 bases align to TRBD2. V dropped 7 bases and J dropped 5; count of bases not matched to a gene: 4. CDR3 length: 12 residues. CDR1 ENHRY and CDR2 SYGVKD come from the germline V gene. The CDR3 reads CAIKRGGETQYF. The CDR3 DNA is TGTGCCATCAAGCGGGGCGGCGAGACCCAGTACTTC.